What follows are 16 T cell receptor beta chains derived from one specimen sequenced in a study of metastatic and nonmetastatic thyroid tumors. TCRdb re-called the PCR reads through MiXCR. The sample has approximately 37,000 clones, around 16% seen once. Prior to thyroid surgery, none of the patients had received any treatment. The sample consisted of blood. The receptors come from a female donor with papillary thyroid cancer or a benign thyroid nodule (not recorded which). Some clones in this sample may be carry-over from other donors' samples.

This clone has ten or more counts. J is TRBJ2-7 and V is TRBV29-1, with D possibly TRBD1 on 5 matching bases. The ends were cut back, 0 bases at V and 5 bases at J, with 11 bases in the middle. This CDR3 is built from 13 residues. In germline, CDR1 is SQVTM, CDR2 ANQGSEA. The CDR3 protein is CSVEENAGNEQYF. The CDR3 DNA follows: TGCAGCGTTGAAGAAAACGCAGGGAACGAGCAGTACTTC.

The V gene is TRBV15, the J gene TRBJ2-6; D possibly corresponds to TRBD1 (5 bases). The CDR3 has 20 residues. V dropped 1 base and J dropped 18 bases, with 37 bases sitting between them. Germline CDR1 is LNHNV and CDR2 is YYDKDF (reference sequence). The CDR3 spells CATSRGVGKTRSSGANVTTF. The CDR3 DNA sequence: TGTGCCACCAGCAGAGGAGTGGGGAAGACTCGATCTTCTGGGGCCAACGTCACGACTTTC.

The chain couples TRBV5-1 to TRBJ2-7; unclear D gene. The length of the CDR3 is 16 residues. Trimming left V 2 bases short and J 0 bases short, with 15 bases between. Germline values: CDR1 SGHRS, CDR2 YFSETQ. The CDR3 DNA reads TGCGCCAGCAGCTTTGCCTTGAGGCGAGGCTCCTACGAGCAGTACTTC. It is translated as CASSFALRRGSYEQYF.

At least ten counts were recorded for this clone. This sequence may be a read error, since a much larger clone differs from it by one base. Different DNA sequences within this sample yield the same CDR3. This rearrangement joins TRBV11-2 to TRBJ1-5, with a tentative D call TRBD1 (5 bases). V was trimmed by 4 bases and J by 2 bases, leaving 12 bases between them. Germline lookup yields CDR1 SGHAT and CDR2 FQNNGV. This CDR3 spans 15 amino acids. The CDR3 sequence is CASSSGGVGNQPQHF. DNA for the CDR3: TGTGCCAGCAGCTCGGGAGGGGTGGGCAATCAGCCCCAGCATTTT.

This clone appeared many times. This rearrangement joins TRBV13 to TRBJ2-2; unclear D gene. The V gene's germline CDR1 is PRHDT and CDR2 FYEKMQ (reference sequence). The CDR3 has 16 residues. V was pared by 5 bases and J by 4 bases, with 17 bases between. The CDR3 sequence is CASSLRVQTSTGELFF. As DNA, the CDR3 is TGTGCCAGCAGCCTTAGGGTACAGACGAGCACCGGGGAGCTGTTTTTT. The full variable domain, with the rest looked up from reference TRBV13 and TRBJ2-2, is AAGVIQSPRHLIKEKRETATLKCYPIPRHDTVYWYQQGPGQDPQFLISFYEKMQSDKGSIPDRFSAQQFSDYHSELNMSSLELGDSALYFCASSLRVQTSTGELFFGEGSRLTVL.

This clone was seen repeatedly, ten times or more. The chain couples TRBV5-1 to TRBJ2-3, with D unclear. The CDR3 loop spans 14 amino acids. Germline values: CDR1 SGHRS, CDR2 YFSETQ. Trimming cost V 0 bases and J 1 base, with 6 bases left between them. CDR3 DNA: TGCGCCAGCAGCTTGGAATACCGCACAGATACGCAGTATTTT. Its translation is CASSLEYRTDTQYF.

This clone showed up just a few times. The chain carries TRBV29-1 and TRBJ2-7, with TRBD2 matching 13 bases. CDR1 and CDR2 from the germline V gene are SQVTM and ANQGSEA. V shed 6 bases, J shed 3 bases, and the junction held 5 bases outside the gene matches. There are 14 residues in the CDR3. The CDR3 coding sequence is TGCAGCGTCTCGGGACTAGCGGGGTTCTACGAGCAGTACTTC. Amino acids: CSVSGLAGFYEQYF.

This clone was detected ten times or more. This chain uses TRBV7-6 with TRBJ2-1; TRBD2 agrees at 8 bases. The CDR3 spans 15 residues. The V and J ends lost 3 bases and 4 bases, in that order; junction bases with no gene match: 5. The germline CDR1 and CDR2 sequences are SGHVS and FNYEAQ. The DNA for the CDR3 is TGTGCCAGCAGCTTTCTAGCGGGCCAATACAATGAGCAGTTCTTC. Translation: CASSFLAGQYNEQFF.

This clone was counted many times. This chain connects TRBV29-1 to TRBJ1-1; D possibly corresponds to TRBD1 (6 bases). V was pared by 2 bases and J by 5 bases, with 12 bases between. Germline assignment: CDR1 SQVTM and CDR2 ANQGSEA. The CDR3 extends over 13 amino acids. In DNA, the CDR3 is TGCAGCGTTGAAATACAGGGAGGGACTGAAGCTTTCTTT. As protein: CSVEIQGGTEAFF.

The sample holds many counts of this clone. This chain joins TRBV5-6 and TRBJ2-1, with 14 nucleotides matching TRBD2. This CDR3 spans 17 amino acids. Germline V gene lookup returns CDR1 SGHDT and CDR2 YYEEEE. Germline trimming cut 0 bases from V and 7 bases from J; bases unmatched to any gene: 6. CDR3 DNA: TGTGCCAGCAGCTTGGGGGGACTAGCGGGAGCCCGAAATGAGCAGTTCTTC. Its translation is CASSLGGLAGARNEQFF.

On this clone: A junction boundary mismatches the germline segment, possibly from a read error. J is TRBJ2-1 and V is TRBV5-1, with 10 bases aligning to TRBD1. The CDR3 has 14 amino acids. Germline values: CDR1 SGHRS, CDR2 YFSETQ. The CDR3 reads CASSSGQGVNEQLF. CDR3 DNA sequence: TGCGCCAGCAGCTCAGGACAGGGGGTTAATGAGCAGTTATTC.

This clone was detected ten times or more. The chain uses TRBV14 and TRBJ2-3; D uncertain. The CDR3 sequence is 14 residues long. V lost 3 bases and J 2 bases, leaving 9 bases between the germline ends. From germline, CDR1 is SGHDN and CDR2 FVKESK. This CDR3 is CASSQTTHTDTQYF. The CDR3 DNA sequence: TGTGCCAGCAGCCAGACAACTCACACAGATACGCAGTATTTT.

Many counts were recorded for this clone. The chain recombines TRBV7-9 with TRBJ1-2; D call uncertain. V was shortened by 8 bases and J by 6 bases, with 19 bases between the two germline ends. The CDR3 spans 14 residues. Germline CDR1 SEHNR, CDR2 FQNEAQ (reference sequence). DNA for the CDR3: TGTGCCAGCTTCCCCGGCCATACGAAGGATGGCTACACCTTC. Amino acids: CASFPGHTKDGYTF.

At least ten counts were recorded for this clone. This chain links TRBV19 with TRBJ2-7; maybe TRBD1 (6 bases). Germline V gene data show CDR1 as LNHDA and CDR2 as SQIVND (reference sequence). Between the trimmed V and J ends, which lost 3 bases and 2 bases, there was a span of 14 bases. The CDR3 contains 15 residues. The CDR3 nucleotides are TGTGCCAGTAGTATTGCGGCAGGGGCGGCCTACGAGCAGTACTTC. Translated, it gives CASSIAAGAAYEQYF.

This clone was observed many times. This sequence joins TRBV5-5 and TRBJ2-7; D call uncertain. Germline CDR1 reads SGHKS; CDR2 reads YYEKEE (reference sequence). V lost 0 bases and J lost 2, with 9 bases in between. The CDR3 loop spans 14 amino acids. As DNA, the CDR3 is TGTGCCAGCAGCTTGGCCGTACAGACCTACGAGCAGTACTTC. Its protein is CASSLAVQTYEQYF. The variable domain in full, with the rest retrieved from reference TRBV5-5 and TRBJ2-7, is DAGVTQSPTHLIKTRGQQVTLRCSPISGHKSVSWYQQVLGQGPQFIFQYYEKEERGRGNFPDRFSARQFPNYSSELNVNALLLGDSALYLCASSLAVQTYEQYFGPGTRLTVT.

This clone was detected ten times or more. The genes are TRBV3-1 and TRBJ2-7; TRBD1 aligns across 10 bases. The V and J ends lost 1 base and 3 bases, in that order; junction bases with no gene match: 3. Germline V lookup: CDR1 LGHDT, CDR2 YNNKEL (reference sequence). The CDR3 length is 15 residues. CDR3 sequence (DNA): TGTGCCAGCAGCCAAGGACAGGGGGCAAACTACGAGCAGTACTTC. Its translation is CASSQGQGANYEQYF.